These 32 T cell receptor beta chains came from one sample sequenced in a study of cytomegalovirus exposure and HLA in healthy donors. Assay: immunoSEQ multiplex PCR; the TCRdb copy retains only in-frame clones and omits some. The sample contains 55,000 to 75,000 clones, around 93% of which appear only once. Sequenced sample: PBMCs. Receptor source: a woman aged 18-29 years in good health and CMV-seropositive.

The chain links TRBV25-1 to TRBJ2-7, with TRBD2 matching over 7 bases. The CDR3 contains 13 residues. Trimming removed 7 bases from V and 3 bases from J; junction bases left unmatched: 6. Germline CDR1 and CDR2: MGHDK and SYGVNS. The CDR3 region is CASMGGSYYEQYF. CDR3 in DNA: TGTGCCAGCATGGGCGGGAGCTACTACGAGCAGTACTTC.

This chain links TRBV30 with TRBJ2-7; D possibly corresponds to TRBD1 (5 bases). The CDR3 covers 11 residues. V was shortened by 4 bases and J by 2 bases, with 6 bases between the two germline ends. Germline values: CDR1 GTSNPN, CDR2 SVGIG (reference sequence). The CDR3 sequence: CAWTTAYEQYF. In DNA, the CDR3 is TGTGCCTGGACGACAGCCTACGAGCAGTACTTC. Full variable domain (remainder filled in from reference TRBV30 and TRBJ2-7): SQTIHQWPATLVQPVGSPLSLECTVEGTSNPNLYWYRQAAGRGLQLLFYSVGIGQISSEVPQNLSASRPQDRQFILSSKKLLLSDSGFYLCAWTTAYEQYFGPGTRLTVT.

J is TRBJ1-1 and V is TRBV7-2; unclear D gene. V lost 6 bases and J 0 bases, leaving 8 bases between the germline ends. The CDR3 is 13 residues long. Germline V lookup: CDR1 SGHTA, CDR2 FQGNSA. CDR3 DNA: TGTGCCAGCAGACAGAGCTTGAACACTGAAGCTTTCTTT. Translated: CASRQSLNTEAFF.

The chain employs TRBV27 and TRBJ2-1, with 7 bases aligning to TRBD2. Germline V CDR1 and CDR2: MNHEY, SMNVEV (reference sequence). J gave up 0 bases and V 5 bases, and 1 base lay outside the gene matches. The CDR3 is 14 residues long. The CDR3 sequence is CASSREDSYNEQFF. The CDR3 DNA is TGTGCCAGCAGTCGGGAGGACTCCTACAATGAGCAGTTCTTC.

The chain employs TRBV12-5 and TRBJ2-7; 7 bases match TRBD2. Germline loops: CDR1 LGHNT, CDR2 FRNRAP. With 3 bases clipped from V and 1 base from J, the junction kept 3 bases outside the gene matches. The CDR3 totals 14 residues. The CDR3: CASGLAGRSYEQYF. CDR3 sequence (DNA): TGTGCTAGTGGTTTAGCGGGACGATCCTACGAGCAGTACTTC.

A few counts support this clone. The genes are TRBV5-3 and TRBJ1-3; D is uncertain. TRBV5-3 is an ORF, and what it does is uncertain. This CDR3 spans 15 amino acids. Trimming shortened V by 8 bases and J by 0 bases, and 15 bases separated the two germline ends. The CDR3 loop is CARVTAGNSGNTIYF. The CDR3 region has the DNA TGTGCCAGGGTCACGGCAGGAAACTCTGGAAACACCATATATTTT.

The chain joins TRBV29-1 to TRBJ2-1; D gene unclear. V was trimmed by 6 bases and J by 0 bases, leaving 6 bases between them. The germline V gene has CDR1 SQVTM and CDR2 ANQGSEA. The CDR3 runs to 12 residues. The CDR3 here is CSVLSSYNEQFF. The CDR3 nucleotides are TGCAGCGTCCTGAGCTCCTACAATGAGCAGTTCTTC.

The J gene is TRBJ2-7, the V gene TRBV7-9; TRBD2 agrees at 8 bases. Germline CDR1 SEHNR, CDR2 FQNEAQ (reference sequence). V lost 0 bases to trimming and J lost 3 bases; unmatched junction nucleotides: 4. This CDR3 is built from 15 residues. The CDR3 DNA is TGTGCCAGCAGCTTAGCTGGGCTAGCGGGCTACGAGCAGTACTTC. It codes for CASSLAGLAGYEQYF.

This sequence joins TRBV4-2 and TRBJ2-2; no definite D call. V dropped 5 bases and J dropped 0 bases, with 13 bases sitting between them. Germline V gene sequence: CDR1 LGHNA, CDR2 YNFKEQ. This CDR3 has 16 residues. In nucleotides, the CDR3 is TGTGCCAGCAGCTTTCAGGCCCTACCGAACACCGGGGAGCTGTTTTTT. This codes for CASSFQALPNTGELFF.

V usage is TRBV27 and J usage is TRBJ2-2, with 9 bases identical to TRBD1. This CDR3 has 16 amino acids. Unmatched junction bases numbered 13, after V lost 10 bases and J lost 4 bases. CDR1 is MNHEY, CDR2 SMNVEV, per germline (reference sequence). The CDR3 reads CATLKPGQGPTGELFF. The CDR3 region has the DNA TGTGCCACCCTGAAACCGGGACAGGGACCCACCGGGGAGCTGTTTTTT.

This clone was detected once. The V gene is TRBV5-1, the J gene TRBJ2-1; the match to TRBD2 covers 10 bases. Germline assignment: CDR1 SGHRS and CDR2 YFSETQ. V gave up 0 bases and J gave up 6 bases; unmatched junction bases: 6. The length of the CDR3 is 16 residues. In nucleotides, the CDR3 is TGCGCCAGCAGCTTGGCCCCCAGCGGGGGGGCCAATGAGCAGTTCTTC. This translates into CASSLAPSGGANEQFF. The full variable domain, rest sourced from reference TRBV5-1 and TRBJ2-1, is KAGVTQTPRYLIKTRGQQVTLSCSPISGHRSVSWYQQTPGQGLQFLFEYFSETQRNKGNFPGRFSGRQFSNSRSEMNVSTLELGDSALYLCASSLAPSGGANEQFFGPGTRLTVL.

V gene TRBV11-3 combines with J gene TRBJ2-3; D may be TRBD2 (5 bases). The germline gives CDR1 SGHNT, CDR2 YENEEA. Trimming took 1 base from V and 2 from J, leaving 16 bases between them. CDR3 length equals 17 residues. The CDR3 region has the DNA TGTGCCAGCAGCTTAGGTTCGGGGTATCCCGACACAGATACGCAGTATTTT. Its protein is CASSLGSGYPDTDTQYF.

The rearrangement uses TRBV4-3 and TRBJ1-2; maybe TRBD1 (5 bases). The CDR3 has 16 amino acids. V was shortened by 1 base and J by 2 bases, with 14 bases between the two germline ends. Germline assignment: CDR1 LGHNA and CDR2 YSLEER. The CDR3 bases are TGCGCCAGCAGCCAAGTTTGGGGGGGGACCAACTATGGCTACACCTTC. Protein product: CASSQVWGGTNYGYTF.

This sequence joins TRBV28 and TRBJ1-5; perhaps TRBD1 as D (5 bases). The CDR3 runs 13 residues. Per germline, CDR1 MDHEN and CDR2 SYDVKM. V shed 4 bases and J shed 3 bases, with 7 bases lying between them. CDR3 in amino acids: CASSYRFNQPQHF. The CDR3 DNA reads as TGTGCCAGCAGTTACAGGTTCAATCAGCCCCAGCATTTT.

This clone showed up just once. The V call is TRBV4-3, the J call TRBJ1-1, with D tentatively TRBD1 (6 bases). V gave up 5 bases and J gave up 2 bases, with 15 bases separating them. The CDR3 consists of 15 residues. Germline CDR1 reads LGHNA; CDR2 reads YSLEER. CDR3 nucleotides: TGCGCCAGCAGCGACGGACAGCCGCCAAACACTGAAGCTTTCTTT. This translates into CASSDGQPPNTEAFF.

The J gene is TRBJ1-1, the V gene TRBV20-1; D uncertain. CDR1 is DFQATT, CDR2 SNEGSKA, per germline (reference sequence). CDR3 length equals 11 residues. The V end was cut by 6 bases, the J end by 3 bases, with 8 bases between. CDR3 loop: CSAPKDTEAFF. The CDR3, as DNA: TGCAGTGCCCCTAAAGACACTGAAGCTTTCTTT.

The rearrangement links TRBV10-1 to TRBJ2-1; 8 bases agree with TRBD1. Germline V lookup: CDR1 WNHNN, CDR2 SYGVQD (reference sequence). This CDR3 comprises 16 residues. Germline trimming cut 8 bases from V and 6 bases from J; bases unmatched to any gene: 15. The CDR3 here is CASVPGQEWRRNEQFF. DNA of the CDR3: TGCGCCAGCGTCCCGGGACAGGAATGGAGACGCAATGAGCAGTTCTTC.

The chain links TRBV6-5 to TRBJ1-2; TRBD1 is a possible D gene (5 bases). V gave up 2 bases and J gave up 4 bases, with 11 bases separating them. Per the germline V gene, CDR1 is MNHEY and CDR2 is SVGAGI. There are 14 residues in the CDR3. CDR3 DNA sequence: TGTGCCAGCAGTTACCTCCGCGGGGGCTATGGCTACACCTTC. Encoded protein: CASSYLRGGYGYTF.

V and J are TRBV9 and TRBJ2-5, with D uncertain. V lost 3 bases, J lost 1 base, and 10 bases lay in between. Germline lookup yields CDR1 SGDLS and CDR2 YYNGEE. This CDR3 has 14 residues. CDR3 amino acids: CASSATESQETQYF. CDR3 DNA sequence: TGTGCCAGCAGCGCTACCGAATCCCAAGAGACCCAGTACTTC.

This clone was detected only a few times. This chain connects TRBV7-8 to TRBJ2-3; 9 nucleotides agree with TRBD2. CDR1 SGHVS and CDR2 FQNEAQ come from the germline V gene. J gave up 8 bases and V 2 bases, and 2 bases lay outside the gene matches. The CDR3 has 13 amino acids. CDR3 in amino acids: CASSLRSGSTQYF. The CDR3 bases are TGTGCCAGCAGCTTACGTAGCGGGAGTACGCAGTATTTT.

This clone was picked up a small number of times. The CDR3 DNA reads as TGTGCCAGCAGACCCGACAGGTACAATCAGCCCCAGCATTTT. Residues: CASRPDRYNQPQHF. The chain recombines TRBV6-6 with TRBJ1-5; D is perhaps TRBD1 (6 bases). Germline V CDR1 and CDR2: MNHNY, SVGAGI (reference sequence). This CDR3 is built from 14 residues. Between the trimmed V and J ends, which lost 6 bases and 3 bases, there was a span of 12 bases.

CDR3 in amino acids: CASTPGQGAGDTQYF. In DNA, the CDR3 is TGTGCCAGCACCCCGGGACAGGGGGCAGGAGATACGCAGTATTTT. This chain uses TRBV5-6 with TRBJ2-3; 12 bases agree with TRBD1. CDR3 length: 15 residues. V gave up 6 bases and J gave up 5 bases; unmatched junction bases: 7. Germline CDR1 SGHDT, CDR2 YYEEEE.

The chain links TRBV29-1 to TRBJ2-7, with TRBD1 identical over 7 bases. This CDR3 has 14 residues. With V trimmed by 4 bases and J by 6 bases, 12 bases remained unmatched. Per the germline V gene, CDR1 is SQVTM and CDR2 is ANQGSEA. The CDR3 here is CSVALGGAGPEQYF. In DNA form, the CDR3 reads TGCAGCGTTGCGTTAGGGGGCGCTGGGCCCGAGCAGTACTTC.

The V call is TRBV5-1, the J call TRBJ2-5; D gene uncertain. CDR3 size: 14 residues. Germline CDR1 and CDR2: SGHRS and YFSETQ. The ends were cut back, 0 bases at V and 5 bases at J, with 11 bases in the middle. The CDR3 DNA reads TGCGCCAGCAGCTTGGTATCAGGTCCCGAGACCCAGTACTTC. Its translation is CASSLVSGPETQYF.

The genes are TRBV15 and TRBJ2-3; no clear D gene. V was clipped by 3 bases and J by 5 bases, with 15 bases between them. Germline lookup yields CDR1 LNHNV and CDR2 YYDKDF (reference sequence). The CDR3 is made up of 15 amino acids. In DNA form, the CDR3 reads TGTGCCACCAGCAGGACCGGGTCACGAGGAGATACGCAGTATTTT. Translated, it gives CATSRTGSRGDTQYF.

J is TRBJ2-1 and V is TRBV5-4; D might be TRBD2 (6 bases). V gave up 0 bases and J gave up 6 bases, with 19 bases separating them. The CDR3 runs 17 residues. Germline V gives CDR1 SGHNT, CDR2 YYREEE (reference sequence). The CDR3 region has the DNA TGTGCCAGCAGCTTGGGACCTCGGGGAGGTCTAGTCAATGAGCAGTTCTTC. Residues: CASSLGPRGGLVNEQFF.

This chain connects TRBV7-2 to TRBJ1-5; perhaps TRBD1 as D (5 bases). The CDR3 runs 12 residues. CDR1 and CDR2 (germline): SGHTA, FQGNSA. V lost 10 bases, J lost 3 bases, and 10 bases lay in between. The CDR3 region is CATGGYNQPQHF. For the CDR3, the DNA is TGTGCCACCGGGGGGTACAATCAGCCCCAGCATTTT.

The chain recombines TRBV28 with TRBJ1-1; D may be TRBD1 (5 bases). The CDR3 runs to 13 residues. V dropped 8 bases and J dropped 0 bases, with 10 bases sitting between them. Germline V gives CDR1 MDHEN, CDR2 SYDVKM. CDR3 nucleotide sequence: TGTGCCAGCGGATACAGGTTGAACACTGAAGCTTTCTTT. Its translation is CASGYRLNTEAFF.

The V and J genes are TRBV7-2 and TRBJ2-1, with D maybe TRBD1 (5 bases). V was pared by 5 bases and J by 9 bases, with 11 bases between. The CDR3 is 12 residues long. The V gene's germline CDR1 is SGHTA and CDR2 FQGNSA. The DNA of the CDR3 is TGTGCCAGCAGCCAAAGGGGTGGTGAGCAGTTCTTC. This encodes CASSQRGGEQFF.

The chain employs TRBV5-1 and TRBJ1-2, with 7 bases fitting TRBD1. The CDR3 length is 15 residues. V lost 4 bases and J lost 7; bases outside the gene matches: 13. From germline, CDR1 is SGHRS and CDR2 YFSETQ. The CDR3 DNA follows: TGCGCCAGCAGCCTTAACAGGGGCCCTCCGTCTGGCTACACCTTC. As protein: CASSLNRGPPSGYTF. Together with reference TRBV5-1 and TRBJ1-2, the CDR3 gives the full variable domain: KAGVTQTPRYLIKTRGQQVTLSCSPISGHRSVSWYQQTPGQGLQFLFEYFSETQRNKGNFPGRFSGRQFSNSRSEMNVSTLELGDSALYLCASSLNRGPPSGYTFGSGTRLTVV.

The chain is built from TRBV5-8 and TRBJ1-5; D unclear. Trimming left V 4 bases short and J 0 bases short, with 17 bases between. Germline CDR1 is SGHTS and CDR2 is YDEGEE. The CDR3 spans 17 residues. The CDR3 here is CASSLGLEVISNQPQHF. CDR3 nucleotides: TGTGCCAGCAGCCTTGGGTTGGAGGTGATTAGCAATCAGCCCCAGCATTTT.

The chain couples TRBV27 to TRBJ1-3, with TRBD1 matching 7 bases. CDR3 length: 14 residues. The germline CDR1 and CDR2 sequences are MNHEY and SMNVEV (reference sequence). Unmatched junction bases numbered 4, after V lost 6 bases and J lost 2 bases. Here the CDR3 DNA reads TGTGCCAGCAGCCCCACAGGGGCTGGAAACACCATATATTTT. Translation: CASSPTGAGNTIYF.